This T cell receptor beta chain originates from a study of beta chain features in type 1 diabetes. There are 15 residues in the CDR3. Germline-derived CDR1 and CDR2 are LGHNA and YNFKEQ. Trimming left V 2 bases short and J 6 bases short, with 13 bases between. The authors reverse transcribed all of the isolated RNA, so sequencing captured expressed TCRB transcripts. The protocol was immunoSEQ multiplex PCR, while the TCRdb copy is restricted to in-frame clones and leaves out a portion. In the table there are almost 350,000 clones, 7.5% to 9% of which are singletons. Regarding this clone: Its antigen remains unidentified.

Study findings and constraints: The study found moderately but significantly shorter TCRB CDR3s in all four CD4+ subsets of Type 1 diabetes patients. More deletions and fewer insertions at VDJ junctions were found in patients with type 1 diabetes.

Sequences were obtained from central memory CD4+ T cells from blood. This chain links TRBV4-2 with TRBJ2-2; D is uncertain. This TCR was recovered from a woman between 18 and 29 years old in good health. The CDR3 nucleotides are TGTGCCAGCAGCCAATTAAATCGAGATCCCGGGGAGCTGTTTTTT. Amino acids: CASSQLNRDPGELFF.